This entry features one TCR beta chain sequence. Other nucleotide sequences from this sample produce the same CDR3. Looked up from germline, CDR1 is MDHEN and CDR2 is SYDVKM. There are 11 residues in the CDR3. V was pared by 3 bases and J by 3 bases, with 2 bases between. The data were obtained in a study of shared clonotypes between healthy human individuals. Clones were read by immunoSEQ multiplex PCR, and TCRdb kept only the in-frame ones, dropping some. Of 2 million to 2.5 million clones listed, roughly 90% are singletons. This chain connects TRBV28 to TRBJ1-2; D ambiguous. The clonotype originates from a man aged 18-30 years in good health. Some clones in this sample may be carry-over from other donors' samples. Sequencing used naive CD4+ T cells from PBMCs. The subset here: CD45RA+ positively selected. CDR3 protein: CASSFDYGYTF. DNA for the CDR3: TGTGCCAGCAGTTTTGACTATGGCTACACCTTC.